The present TCR beta chain was sequenced within a study of blood T cell repertoires in COVID-19. About the research overall: The samples span acute and convalescent COVID-19 from the United States, Italy and Spain.

Those who participated ranged in age from roughly 18 to 90 years and resided in 20 to 30 US areas. In the authors' workflow: Cell counts per sample came from amplifying reference gene primers. Produced via immunoSEQ multiplex PCR; TCRdb's table is partial and in-frame only. From that table come the V and J calls and clone size; the DNA was used to work out D and trimming. This repertoire shows about 270,000 clones, under 95% found once; its top ten account for roughly 2.9%. The CDR3 runs to 20 residues. A single count supports this clone. V usage is TRBV21-1 and J usage is TRBJ2-7; the table's D call TRBD1 went unverified against the DNA. TRBV21-1 is classified as a pseudogene. The sample taken for sequencing was PBMCs or T cells enriched from blood (not recorded which). This clonotype was obtained from a man aged 40-50 years who had been exposed to COVID-19. DNA for the CDR3: TGTGCCAGCAGCAAAGTTGTAGACGCGACAGGGGTTGTTGGTCCCTACGAGCAGTACTTC. Translated, it gives CASSKVVDATGVVGPYEQYF.